The 18 T cell receptor beta chains below come from one sample, sequenced in a study of post-analysis software for immune sequencing data. Findings and caveats of the study: There were five or six TRBV segments more frequent in patients than controls, and TRBV5-6, TRBV5-1 and TRBV20-1 were among them.

TCR beta libraries were prepared from cDNA with unique molecular identifiers. TCRdb re-called the PCR reads with MiXCR, one entry per CDR3 protein. The sample has 700,000 to 800,000 distinct CDR3 sequences, 25% to 30% seen once. These receptors have no identified antigens. The sequencing input was blood. Every receptor here comes from a girl aged 5-17 years with multiple sclerosis.

This clonotype was observed a few times. The chain combines TRBV19 with TRBJ2-5, with D possibly TRBD2 on 6 matching bases. V was cut by 4 bases and J by 0 bases, with 12 bases left in between. Germline-derived CDR1 and CDR2 are LNHDA and SQIVND (reference sequence). This CDR3 is built from 15 residues. Here the CDR3 reads CASSTGGTYQETQYF. The CDR3 nucleotides read TGTGCCAGTAGTACCGGAGGGACGTACCAAGAGACCCAGTACTTC.

This clonotype has more than one count but fewer than ten. This sequence joins TRBV20-1 and TRBJ1-2, with a possible D match to TRBD1 (6 bases). V shed 5 bases and J shed 0 bases, with 10 bases lying between them. This CDR3 region has 13 residues. Germline V gives CDR1 DFQATT, CDR2 SNEGSKA (reference sequence). The CDR3 bases are TGCAGTGCTGGACAGTTAGCTAACTATGGCTACACCTTC. Translating it yields CSAGQLANYGYTF.

The sample holds a few counts of this clonotype. The chain uses TRBV7-2 and TRBJ2-1; D may be TRBD1 (6 bases). The CDR3 spans 16 residues. The V end was cut by 0 bases, the J end by 2 bases, with 11 bases between. Germline-derived CDR1 and CDR2 are SGHTA and FQGNSA. CDR3 sequence reads: CASSLAGTLAYNEQFF. The CDR3 DNA reads as TGTGCCAGCAGCTTAGCCGGGACACTTGCCTACAATGAGCAGTTCTTC.

The gene calls are TRBV28 and TRBJ2-6; D not certain. Trimming stripped 5 bases from V and 10 bases from J, with 12 bases between. The germline V gene encodes CDR1 MDHEN and CDR2 SYDVKM. The CDR3 extends over 13 amino acids. The CDR3 here is CASSRVPLNVLTF. CDR3 coding DNA: TGTGCCAGCAGTCGCGTTCCCCTAAACGTCCTGACTTTC.

V and J are TRBV15 and TRBJ1-1; 7 bases map to TRBD1. The CDR3 contains 15 residues. Germline lookup yields CDR1 LNHNV and CDR2 YYDKDF (reference sequence). J lost 2 bases, V lost 2 bases, and 5 bases had no gene match. CDR3: CATSRTRQGNTEAFF. CDR3 in DNA: TGTGCCACCAGCAGAACCCGACAGGGAAACACTGAAGCTTTCTTT.

This clonotype was seen only a few times. The gene calls are TRBV25-1 and TRBJ1-1; possibly TRBD1 for D (5 bases). Germline V gene data show CDR1 as MGHDK and CDR2 as SYGVNS. The CDR3 totals 15 residues. Trimming took 1 base from V and 10 from J, leaving 19 bases between them. The CDR3, as DNA: TGTGCCAGCAGTGAATTTTTAGGGACCTCGGCGGGAGCTTTCTTT. Translation gives CASSEFLGTSAGAFF.

This clonotype was picked up a small number of times. This chain links TRBV19 with TRBJ2-5; 8 bases map to TRBD1. Per germline, CDR1 LNHDA and CDR2 SQIVND (reference sequence). The CDR3 spans 17 residues. J was trimmed by 0 bases and V by 5 bases; bases with no gene match: 11. This chain's CDR3 is CASSARQGIRNQETQYF. The CDR3 DNA follows: TGTGCCAGTAGTGCCCGACAGGGGATCCGTAACCAAGAGACCCAGTACTTC.

The chain joins TRBV7-2 to TRBJ2-5; TRBD2 might be the D (6 bases). The last part of the DNA fits TRBJ2-7 better; the J call may be wrong. Looked up from germline, CDR1 is SGHTA and CDR2 is FQGNSA. CDR3 length equals 13 residues. CDR3 amino acids: CAWEEEKSYEQYF. The DNA for the CDR3 is TGTGCCTGGGAGGAGGAAAAGAGCTACGAGCAGTACTTC.

The table lists this clonotype with a count of one. The chain is built from TRBV12-3 or TRBV12-4 and TRBJ1-1; perhaps TRBD1 as D (5 bases). The CDR3 has 13 amino acids. Trimming removed 2 bases at V and 7 bases at J, with 11 bases between. The CDR3 is CASSLQPQGEAFF. CDR3 DNA sequence: TGTGCCAGCAGTTTACAACCCCAGGGTGAAGCTTTCTTT.

There are a few counts of this clonotype. The rearrangement uses TRBV4-1 and TRBJ2-1, with a weak D call TRBD1 (6 bases). V was trimmed by 3 bases and J by 8 bases, leaving 23 bases between them. Germline V gene sequence: CDR1 MGHRA, CDR2 YSYEKL. This CDR3 has 17 amino acids. The CDR3 DNA sequence: TGCGCCAGCAGCCATGCCTATCGACGGCAGGGGAACCATGAGCAGTTCTTC. This encodes CASSHAYRRQGNHEQFF.

The rearrangement uses TRBV6-6 and TRBJ1-3, with D unresolved. The V and J ends lost 2 bases and 1 base respectively, with 6 bases between them. The CDR3 length is 14 residues. Germline values: CDR1 MNHNY, CDR2 SVGAGI (reference sequence). CDR3 DNA sequence: TGTGCCAGCAGTTACGTTGATTCTGGAAACACCATATATTTT. It encodes CASSYVDSGNTIYF.

This clonotype was seen only a few times. The chain has TRBV10-3 and TRBJ1-5; D possibly corresponds to TRBD1 (5 bases). The CDR3 is 14 residues long. Trimming left V 3 bases short and J 9 bases short, with 15 bases between. Per germline, CDR1 ENHRY and CDR2 SYGVKD. The CDR3 coding sequence is TGTGCCATCAGTGAACAGGACGGCACGAGGCCCCAGCATTTT. Translation gives CAISEQDGTRPQHF.

This clonotype occurred once. The genes are TRBV18 and TRBJ1-2; D gene ambiguous. The CDR3 extends over 13 amino acids. The germline CDR1 and CDR2 sequences are KGHSH and LQKENI. V was cut by 3 bases and J by 2 bases, with 7 bases left in between. CDR3 amino acids: CASSPTDNYGYTF. The CDR3, as DNA: TGTGCCAGCTCACCGACGGACAACTATGGCTACACCTTC.

The chain employs TRBV7-9 and TRBJ2-1; D not resolved. Trimming pared 3 bases from V and 7 bases from J, leaving 13 bases between. This CDR3 has 14 residues. From germline, CDR1 is SEHNR and CDR2 FQNEAQ (reference sequence). CDR3 sequence reads: CASSFSAQLNEQFF. For the CDR3, the DNA is TGTGCCAGCAGCTTTTCCGCTCAGCTGAATGAGCAGTTCTTC.

This clonotype was seen only a few times. Sequence at one end of the junction differs from germline and may be a read error. The gene calls are TRBV29-1 and TRBJ1-2; D may be TRBD1 (5 bases). CDR3 length equals 11 residues. CDR1 is SQVTM, CDR2 ANQGSEA, per germline. The CDR3 coding sequence is TGCAGCGTTACGACCAGGGATGGCTATACCTTC. Translation gives CSVTTRDGYTF.

The chain employs TRBV5-1 and TRBJ2-1, with TRBD1 matching 8 bases. The germline V gene has CDR1 SGHRS and CDR2 YFSETQ. V was pared by 0 bases and J by 6 bases, with 5 bases of the junction left unmatched. This CDR3 is built from 15 residues. In DNA form, the CDR3 reads TGCGCCAGCAGCTTGGAGGGACAGGCGGTCAATGAGCAGTTCTTC. Translation gives CASSLEGQAVNEQFF.

This clonotype appeared many times. The CDR3 reads CASSYTGKAQDRGYTF. The CDR3 coding sequence is TGTGCCAGCAGTTACACGGGGAAGGCCCAGGACCGCGGCTACACCTTC. The rearrangement joins TRBV6-5 to TRBJ1-2, with D unclear. V was clipped by 2 bases and J by 8 bases, with 21 bases between them. CDR1 MNHEY and CDR2 SVGAGI come from the germline V gene. The CDR3 spans 16 residues.

This rearrangement joins TRBV7-2 to TRBJ2-5; D gene uncertain. Trimming removed 6 bases at V and 4 bases at J, with 9 bases between. Germline V gene sequence: CDR1 SGHTA, CDR2 FQGNSA. The CDR3 consists of 12 residues. As DNA, the CDR3 is TGTGCCAGCAGTCGGATATTAGAGACCCAGTACTTC. Translated, it gives CASSRILETQYF.